Shown below are 9 T cell receptor beta chains from a single sample sequenced in a study of glioma-infiltrating T cells after dendritic cell vaccination. Produced via immunoSEQ multiplex PCR; TCRdb's table is partial and in-frame only. The table lists about 90,000 clones, approximately 87% of them singletons. The sample consisted of blood, taken before dendritic cell vaccination. Receptors were obtained from a human donor with glioblastoma.

V usage is TRBV6-5 and J usage is TRBJ2-7; TRBD2 might be the D (7 bases). Germline CDR1 and CDR2: MNHEY and SVGAGI. The CDR3 has 13 amino acids. Trimming pared 7 bases from V and 5 bases from J, leaving 15 bases between. The CDR3 DNA reads as TGTGCCAGCAAGCTCGGGGGGCGAAACGAGCAGTACTTC. It is translated as CASKLGGRNEQYF.

J is TRBJ2-2 and V is TRBV5-4, with 12 bases identical to TRBD2. V was clipped by 5 bases and J by 3 bases; unmatched bases: 8. This CDR3 region has 17 residues. Germline V lookup: CDR1 SGHNT, CDR2 YYREEE (reference sequence). The CDR3 DNA is TGTGCCAGCAGTGACCGGGCTAGCGGGGGGGACACCGGGGAGCTGTTTTTT. Its protein product is CASSDRASGGDTGELFF.

The CDR3 nucleotides read TGTGCCAGTAGTATGGGACAGGGGTTGGGCGAGCAGTACTTC. Translation gives CASSMGQGLGEQYF. This chain uses TRBV19 with TRBJ2-7; 10 nucleotides match TRBD1. From germline, CDR1 is LNHDA and CDR2 SQIVND (reference sequence). Trimming took 3 bases from V and 6 from J; bases not matched to a gene: 5. This CDR3 is built from 14 residues.

The V call is TRBV4-3, the J call TRBJ2-7; a possible D gene is TRBD2 (6 bases). Germline-derived CDR1 and CDR2 are LGHNA and YSLEER. The ends were cut back, 2 bases at V and 4 bases at J, with 15 bases in the middle. The CDR3 extends over 15 amino acids. The CDR3 loop reads CASSQRDSGDYEQYF. CDR3 DNA sequence: TGCGCCAGCAGCCAACGGGACTCCGGTGATTACGAGCAGTACTTC.

The genes are TRBV15 and TRBJ2-5; D gene unclear. The CDR3 is made up of 16 amino acids. CDR1 LNHNV and CDR2 YYDKDF come from the germline V gene (reference sequence). Trimming took off 1 base at V and 3 bases at J, with 15 bases between the two ends. The CDR3 DNA sequence: TGTGCCACCAGCAGAGGATCGTCCGGGTCTAAAGAGACCCAGTACTTC. Protein product: CATSRGSSGSKETQYF.

The gene calls are TRBV19 and TRBJ1-2; D unresolved. V was cut by 5 bases and J by 1 base, with 5 bases left in between. In germline, CDR1 is LNHDA, CDR2 SQIVND (reference sequence). The CDR3 runs 12 residues. As DNA, the CDR3 is TGTGCCAGTAGTCGGGTTAACTATGGCTACACCTTC. It yields the protein CASSRVNYGYTF.

This clone was seen just once. This chain's CDR3 is CASSQSGRTNEKLFF. The CDR3 nucleotides read TGTGCCAGCAGCCAATCAGGAAGGACTAATGAAAAACTGTTTTTT. This chain connects TRBV14 to TRBJ1-4; D not certain. Between the trimmed V and J ends, which lost 2 bases and 2 bases, there was a span of 9 bases. This CDR3 contains 15 residues. Per germline, CDR1 SGHDN and CDR2 FVKESK.

This sequence joins TRBV30 and TRBJ2-3; 7 bases map to TRBD2. The junction had 19 bases not matched to a gene; V was cut back by 0 bases and J by 10 bases. The CDR3 runs to 17 residues. Germline assignment: CDR1 GTSNPN and CDR2 SVGIG (reference sequence). As DNA, the CDR3 is TGTGCCTGGAGTGTTCGTATCGGATTAGCGGGTGAACGACCGCAGTATTTT. It encodes CAWSVRIGLAGERPQYF.

V gene TRBV19 combines with J gene TRBJ1-1, with TRBD1 matching over 8 bases. J was trimmed by 3 bases and V by 6 bases; bases with no gene match: 9. The germline V gene encodes CDR1 LNHDA and CDR2 SQIVND (reference sequence). There are 15 residues in the CDR3. Here the CDR3 reads CASSHTGQGHTEAFF. The CDR3 DNA is TGTGCCAGTAGCCACACCGGACAGGGCCACACTGAAGCTTTCTTT.